A selection of T cell receptor beta chains follows, all from one sample in a study of T cells after yellow fever vaccination. TCRdb processed the 5' RACE reads anew with MiXCR; each CDR3 protein has one entry. The sample has about 630,000 distinct CDR3 sequences; roughly an eighth are singletons. The material sequenced was PBMCs, taken on the day of the yellow fever booster vaccination. Receptors were obtained from a young man who received the YFV17D yellow fever vaccine. The CDR3 runs from the conserved cysteine through the conserved F or W. A D gene is named only where the DNA matches it firmly. A clone size is listed for some rows: how often the clone was seen (once, few, many), or a class if it is expanded.

d_gene,abundance,j_gene,v_gene,CDR3aa,CDR3nt
TRBD2,few,TRBJ2-7,TRBV20-1,CSASGRAYGEQYF,TGCAGTGCCAGCGGGAGGGCCTATGGGGAGCAGTACTTC
TRBD1,few,TRBJ2-4,TRBV7-2,CASSSEGALSKNIQYF,TGTGCCAGCAGTTCCGAGGGGGCGCTAAGCAAAAACATTCAGTACTTC
.,.,TRBJ1-4,TRBV29-1,CSVDSGEKLFF,TGCAGCGTCGACTCAGGGGAAAAACTGTTTTTT
TRBD1,.,TRBJ2-7,TRBV5-6,CASSHSWTGSFEQYF,TGTGCCAGCAGCCACTCCTGGACAGGGTCTTTCGAGCAGTACTTC
TRBD1,.,TRBJ2-4,TRBV3-1,CASSQTGDQNIQYF,TGTGCCAGCAGCCAAACAGGGGATCAAAACATTCAGTACTTC
.,.,TRBJ2-6,TRBV28,CASSRIQGTGANVLTF,TGTGCCAGCAGCCGTATACAGGGAACCGGGGCCAACGTCCTGACTTTC
.,few,TRBJ2-1,TRBV7-6,CASRQGPGLYNEQFF,TGTGCCAGCAGACAGGGACCAGGCCTCTACAATGAGCAGTTCTTC
.,few,TRBJ2-3,TRBV29-1,CSVVSGRTDTQYF,TGCAGCGTTGTTAGCGGACGCACAGATACGCAGTATTTT
.,few,TRBJ1-3,TRBV20-1,CSARDPISGNTIYF,TGCAGTGCTAGAGATCCTATCTCTGGAAACACCATATATTTT
.,few,TRBJ2-4,TRBV4-1,CASSRLPGNIQYF,TGCGCCAGCAGCCGTCTCCCGGGAAACATTCAGTACTTC
TRBD1,.,TRBJ2-5,TRBV12-3/TRBV12-4,CASRQWGRGETQYF,TGTGCCAGCCGCCAATGGGGCAGGGGGGAGACCCAGTACTTC
.,.,TRBJ1-3,TRBV7-2,CASSSGPTGNTIYF,TGTGCCAGCAGCTCCGGACCGACTGGAAACACCATATATTTT
.,.,TRBJ1-3,TRBV6-1,CASRIGVAGNTIYF,TGTGCCAGCAGGATAGGGGTTGCTGGAAACACCATATATTTT
.,.,TRBJ2-1,TRBV19,CASTQCWFF,TGTGCCAGTACCCAGTGTTGGTTCTTC
TRBD2,few,TRBJ2-5,TRBV6-1,CASSQLAGGLRETQYF,TGTGCCAGCAGTCAGCTAGCGGGGGGTTTGAGAGAGACCCAGTACTTC
.,few,TRBJ2-4,TRBV15,CATLSGSPKNIQYF,TGTGCCACGCTCTCCGGGAGTCCCAAAAACATTCAGTACTTC
TRBD1,.,TRBJ2-1,TRBV7-6,CASRQTGGTYNEQFF,TGTGCCAGCAGACAAACAGGGGGGACCTACAATGAGCAGTTCTTC
.,many,TRBJ2-5,TRBV7-2,CASSLVAAGETQYF,TGTGCCAGCAGCTTAGTTGCGGCGGGGGAGACCCAGTACTTC
.,.,TRBJ2-2,TRBV5-6,CASNQGGGANTGELFF,TGTGCCAGCAACCAGGGGGGCGGAGCGAACACCGGGGAGCTGTTTTTT
.,few,TRBJ2-5,TRBV19,CASSTLPGRRLAFKLETQYF,TGTGCCAGTAGTACCCTCCCTGGGAGGCGCCTAGCGTTTAAGCTGGAGACCCAGTACTTC
.,many,TRBJ2-6,TRBV5-1,CASSLATGANVLTF,TGCGCCAGCAGCTTGGCTACTGGGGCCAACGTCCTGACTTTC
TRBD2,.,TRBJ2-1,TRBV20-1,CSARDTSGRDNEQFF,TGCAGTGCTAGAGACACTAGCGGGAGAGACAATGAGCAGTTCTTC
TRBD2,.,TRBJ2-1,TRBV3-1,CASSLASGSHNEQFF,TGTGCCAGCAGCCTCGCTAGCGGGAGCCACAATGAGCAGTTCTTC
.,.,TRBJ2-3,TRBV6-1,CASRATSSGTDTQYF,TGTGCCAGCAGAGCAACAAGTTCGGGCACAGATACGCAGTATTTT
.,few,TRBJ2-3,TRBV5-1,CASSLDGDRQDTQYF,TGCGCCAGCAGCTTGGATGGGGACCGGCAAGATACGCAGTATTTT
.,many,TRBJ2-1,TRBV7-2,CASSLEVGLTYNEQFF,TGTGCCAGCAGCTTAGAAGTAGGTTTGACCTACAATGAGCAGTTCTTC
.,.,TRBJ2-2,TRBV5-1,CASSSTSANTGELLF,TGCGCCAGCAGCTCAACCTCAGCGAACACCGGGGAGCTGTTATTT
.,.,TRBJ2-3,TRBV6-1,CASSRRPLTGETQYF,TGTGCCAGCAGCCGTAGGCCCCTAACGGGGGAGACGCAGTATTTT
.,few,TRBJ1-3,TRBV6-1,CASRMGLTGNTIYF,TGTGCCAGCCGTATGGGGTTGACTGGAAACACCATATATTTT
.,.,TRBJ2-1,TRBV19,CASSSYGGSSYNEQFF,TGTGCCAGTAGCTCTTACGGCGGTAGCTCCTACAATGAGCAGTTCTTC